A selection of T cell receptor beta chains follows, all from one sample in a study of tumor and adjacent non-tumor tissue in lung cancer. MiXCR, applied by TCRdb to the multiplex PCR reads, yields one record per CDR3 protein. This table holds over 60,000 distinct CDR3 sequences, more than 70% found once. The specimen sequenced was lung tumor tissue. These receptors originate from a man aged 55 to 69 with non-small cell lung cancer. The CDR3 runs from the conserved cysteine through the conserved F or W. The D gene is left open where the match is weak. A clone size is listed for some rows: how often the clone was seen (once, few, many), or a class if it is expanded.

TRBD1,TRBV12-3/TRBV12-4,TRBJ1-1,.,CASGFGTGGMNIEAFF,TGTGCCAGCGGTTTCGGGACAGGGGGCATGAACATTGAAGCTTTCTTT
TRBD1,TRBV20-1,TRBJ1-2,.,CSVRPETGNDPYGYIF,TGCAGTGTTAGACCTGAGACAGGGAATGACCCCTATGGCTACATCTTC
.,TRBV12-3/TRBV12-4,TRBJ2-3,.,CASSLSRGTDMQYF,TGTGCCAGCAGTTTAAGCAGAGGCACAGATATGCAGTATTTT
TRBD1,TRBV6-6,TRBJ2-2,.,CASRGQGFMELFF,TGTGCCAGCAGGGGACAGGGGTTCATGGAGCTGTTTTTT
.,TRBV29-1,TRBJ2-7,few,CSHEPDQGLGKEQYF,TGCAGTCACGAACCAGATCAAGGACTTGGAAAAGAGCAGTACTTC
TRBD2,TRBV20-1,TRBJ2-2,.,CSALGEGQGEGRELFF,TGCAGTGCCCTGGGGGAGGGGCAGGGAGAGGGCCGGGAGCTGTTTTTT
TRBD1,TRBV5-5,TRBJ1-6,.,CASGLDLQGGLPLHF,TGTGCCAGCGGCTTGGATTTGCAGGGGGGATTACCCCTCCACTTT
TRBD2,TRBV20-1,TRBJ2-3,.,CSAPTSGRAGTDMLYF,TGCAGTGCCCCAACTAGCGGGAGGGCCGGGACAGATATGCTGTATTTT
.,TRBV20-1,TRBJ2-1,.,CSAKGQVGEHEQFF,TGCAGTGCTAAAGGACAAGTGGGAGAACATGAGCAGTTCTTC
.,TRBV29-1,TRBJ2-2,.,CSYHQGSLTGELFF,TGCAGCTATCATCAGGGGAGTTTGACCGGGGAGCTATTTTTT
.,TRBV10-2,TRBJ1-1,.,CASRYRAGTEALF,TGCGCCAGCAGGTACAGGGCTGGAACTGAAGCTTTGTTT
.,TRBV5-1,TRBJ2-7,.,CASSLLACYEQSF,TGCGCCAGCAGCTTACTAGCATGTTACGAGCAGTCCTTC
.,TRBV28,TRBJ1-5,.,CASRLGPAGRVGNQPQHF,TGTGCCAGCAGGTTAGGGCCGGCAGGGAGGGTGGGCAATCAGCCTCAGCATTTT
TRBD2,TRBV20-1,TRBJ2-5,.,CNATTSGRAFRTQYF,TGCAATGCCACCACTAGCGGGAGAGCCTTTAGGACCCAGTACTTC
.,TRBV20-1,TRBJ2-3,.,CSAPGPPTDTLYF,TGCAGTGCTCCGGGGCCCCCCACAGATACGCTGTATTTT
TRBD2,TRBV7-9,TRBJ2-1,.,CARSPIGGSEQFF,TGTGCCAGGAGCCCAATAGGCGGGAGTGAGCAGTTCTTC
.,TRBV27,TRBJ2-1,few,CASARLSGSNEQFF,TGTGCCAGCGCCCGACTATCGGGGTCGAATGAGCAGTTCTTC
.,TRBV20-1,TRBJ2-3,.,CSSQGTGPGDSQYF,TGCAGTTCGCAGGGGACGGGGCCCGGAGATTCGCAGTATTTT
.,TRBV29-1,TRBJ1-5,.,CSVETERNQPQYF,TGCAGCGTTGAAACAGAACGCAATCAGCCCCAATATTTT
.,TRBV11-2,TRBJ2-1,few,CASSLENNGIDEQFF,TGTGCCAGCAGCTTAGAAAATAACGGGATCGATGAGCAGTTCTTC
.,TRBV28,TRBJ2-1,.,CASSFGGIYNEQFF,TGTGCCAGCAGTTTTGGTGGCATCTACAATGAGCAGTTCTTC
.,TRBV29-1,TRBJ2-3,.,CSGRDTQYF,TGCAGTGGTAGAGATACGCAGTATTTT
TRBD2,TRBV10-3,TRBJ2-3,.,CAIKTSDADTQYF,TGTGCCATCAAGACTAGCGACGCAGATACGCAGTATTTC